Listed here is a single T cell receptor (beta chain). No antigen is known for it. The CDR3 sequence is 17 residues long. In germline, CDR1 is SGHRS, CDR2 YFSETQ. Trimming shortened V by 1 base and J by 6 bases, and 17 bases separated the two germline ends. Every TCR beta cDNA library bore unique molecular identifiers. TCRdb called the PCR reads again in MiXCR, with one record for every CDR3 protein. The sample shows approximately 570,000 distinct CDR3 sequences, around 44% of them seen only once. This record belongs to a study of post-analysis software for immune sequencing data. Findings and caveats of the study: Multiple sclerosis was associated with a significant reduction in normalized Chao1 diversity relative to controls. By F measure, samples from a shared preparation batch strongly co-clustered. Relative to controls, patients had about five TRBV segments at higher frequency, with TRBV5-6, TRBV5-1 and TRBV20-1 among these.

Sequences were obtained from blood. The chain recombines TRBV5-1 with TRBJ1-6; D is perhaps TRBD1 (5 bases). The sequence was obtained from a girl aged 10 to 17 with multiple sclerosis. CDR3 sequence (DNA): TGCGCCAGCAGCTTGCTCCCATCCGGGGGACCTAATTCACCCCTCCACTTT. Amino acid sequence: CASSLLPSGGPNSPLHF.